This entry lists 3 T cell receptor beta chains sequenced from one sample in a study of tumor-infiltrating lymphocytes in primary liver carcinoma. cDNA specific to TCR beta was made from 500 ng of total RNA, with a constant-region primer employed for priming. For TCR beta, libraries were produced by three nested multiplex PCR rounds using slightly modified ARM-PCR. TRBV1-TRBV30 forward primers paired with a C-beta reverse primer drove the first two PCR rounds, around 9 cycles each. TCRdb itself ran the multiplex PCR reads through MiXCR, one entry per CDR3 protein. The data hold some 94,000 distinct CDR3 sequences, with about 70% observed a single time. Bulk tissue was left unsorted, and RNA and DNA were co-extracted from about 20-30 mg of it. Sequences were obtained from liver tumor tissue from sampling region 5. Subset defined: tumor region T5, tumor centre. The source of these receptors is a woman aged 55-69 years with primary liver carcinoma and hepatitis B virus infection.

The chain recombines TRBV6-5 with TRBJ1-2; the D gene is possibly TRBD1 (6 bases). This CDR3 has 16 residues. Germline V CDR1 and CDR2: MNHEY, SVGAGI. The ends were cut back, 7 bases at V and 1 base at J, with 19 bases in the middle. In nucleotides, the CDR3 is TGTGCCAGCACCGTAGGTAGAAGGACAGTTAACTATGGCTACACCTTC. Translated: CASTVGRRTVNYGYTF.

Concerning this clonotype itself: Possible read error: a much larger clone is one base away. This sequence joins TRBV12-3 or TRBV12-4 and TRBJ2-2; D possibly matches TRBD1 or TRBD2 (6 bases each). The length of the CDR3 is 16 residues. CDR3 amino acids: CASSPQGIANTGGLFF. Here the CDR3 DNA reads TGTGCCAGCAGTCCTCAGGGGATCGCGAACACCGGGGGGCTGTTTTTT.

On this clonotype: Possible read error: a much larger clone is one base away. V and J are TRBV7-9 and TRBJ2-1, with 8 positions matching TRBD2. Germline CDR1 and CDR2: SEHNR and FQNEAQ (reference sequence). This CDR3 has 14 amino acids. The CDR3 coding sequence is TGTGCCAGCAACTTAGCGGGAATCGTAAATGAGCAGTTCTTC. Its protein product is CASNLAGIVNEQFF.